A selection of T cell receptor beta chains follows, all from one sample in a study of technical replicates of blood from several donors. Measured with immunoSEQ multiplex PCR; TCRdb has only the in-frame clones, and not every one. Here the sample spans around 84,000 clones, around 90% being singletons. Specimen: T cells isolated from PBMCs. Receptors originate from a human donor in good health. Each CDR3 is given with its conserved first and last residue. D genes are given only for firm matches. Rows may omit the clone size; those that give it use once, few, many or a size class.

14,TRBV19,TRBJ1-4,TRBD1,.,TGTGCCAGTAGTATCGACAGGGGGCAGGGAAAACTGTTTTTT,CASSIDRGQGKLFF
12,TRBV29-1,TRBJ1-1,.,.,TGCAGCGGATCTACCTCGGGGACTGAAGCTTTCTTT,CSGSTSGTEAFF
16,TRBV7-9,TRBJ2-1,TRBD2,.,TGTGCCAGCAGCGATCCCCTAGCGGGAGACTACAATGAGCAGTTCTTC,CASSDPLAGDYNEQFF
15,TRBV7-8,TRBJ1-1,.,.,TGTGCCAGCAGCTCACGCAGGGTGGCGAACACTGAAGCTTTCTTT,CASSSRRVANTEAFF
15,TRBV6-5,TRBJ1-4,.,.,TGTGCCAGCAGTCTTCACAGTGGGGCGGGAGAAAAACTGTTTTTT,CASSLHSGAGEKLFF
19,TRBV2,TRBJ2-4,TRBD1,.,TGTGCCAGCAGTGAAGTCCTCACCGGGACAGACTTAGCCAAAAACATTCAGTACTTC,CASSEVLTGTDLAKNIQYF
17,TRBV4-1,TRBJ1-5,.,.,TGCGCCAGCAGCCAGGTTGTAGGGGGAATGGGCAATCAGCCCCAGCATTTT,CASSQVVGGMGNQPQHF
16,TRBV9,TRBJ1-3,.,few,TGTGCCAGCAGCGTAGCTATACAGAGCTCTGGAAACACCATATATTTT,CASSVAIQSSGNTIYF
14,TRBV5-6,TRBJ1-6,.,.,TGTGCCAGCAGCGCAGGACAGCTCGATTCACCCCTCCACTTT,CASSAGQLDSPLHF
16,TRBV6-6,TRBJ2-3,TRBD2,.,TGTGCCAGCAGCAAACTAGCGGGGACTTACACAGATACGCAGTATTTT,CASSKLAGTYTDTQYF
20,TRBV9,TRBJ2-1,TRBD2,.,TGTGCCAGCAGCGTAACTAGCGGGGGGATTCTTATAACGACCTACAATGAGCAGTTCTTC,CASSVTSGGILITTYNEQFF
15,TRBV13,TRBJ2-1,TRBD2,.,TGTGCCAGCAGCCCTGCGAGGCGGGGGGTGAATGAGCAGTTCTTC,CASSPARRGVNEQFF
16,TRBV6-4,TRBJ2-3,.,.,TGTGCCAGCAGTGACCTGGGGGGGCGGACTACAGATACGCAGTATTTT,CASSDLGGRTTDTQYF
14,TRBV9,TRBJ2-7,.,.,TGTGCCAGCAGCCCTGCCCCGACTGTATACGAGCAGTACTTC,CASSPAPTVYEQYF
15,TRBV28,TRBJ2-3,TRBD1,.,TGTGCCAGCAGTTCCTCCGGGACAGGTTCAGATACGCAGTATTTT,CASSSSGTGSDTQYF
19,TRBV13,TRBJ2-7,.,.,TGTGCCAGCAGCCTCTCCCTCGGCAGGGGAAACCCAATTAACTACGAGCAGTACTTC,CASSLSLGRGNPINYEQYF
17,TRBV25-1,TRBJ2-3,TRBD1,.,TGTGCCAGCAGTGCACCCCGAGCCGGGACAGGGGCAGATACGCAGTATTTT,CASSAPRAGTGADTQYF
16,TRBV6-4,TRBJ2-1,TRBD2,.,TGTGCCAGCAGTCGCTCTAGCGGGAGTACATACAATGAGCAGTTCTTC,CASSRSSGSTYNEQFF
15,TRBV29-1,TRBJ2-1,TRBD2,.,TGCAGCGTTGGGGGCCCCCCGACTAGCCTCAATGAGCAGTTCTTC,CSVGGPPTSLNEQFF
14,TRBV11-2,TRBJ1-4,TRBD1,.,TGTGCCAGCAGCCCAGGGACAGGGTTTGCAAAACTGTTTTTT,CASSPGTGFAKLFF
12,TRBV19,TRBJ1-1,.,.,TGTGCCAGTAGTCAAGGGCGCGGGCGAGCTTTCTTT,CASSQGRGRAFF
14,TRBV6-5,TRBJ2-1,.,.,TGTGCCAGCAGTTACCGGGTCACCTACAATGAGCAGTTCTTC,CASSYRVTYNEQFF
14,TRBV5-1,TRBJ2-3,TRBD1,.,TGCGCCAGCAGCGCAAGGACAGGGACAGATACGCAGTATTTT,CASSARTGTDTQYF
15,TRBV28,TRBJ2-7,TRBD1,.,TGTGCCAGCAGTTCGACAGGGACCCCTTACTACGAGCAGTACTTC,CASSSTGTPYYEQYF
21,TRBV4-2,TRBJ2-2,TRBD2,.,TGTGCCAGCAGCCAAGACGCTTTCGGGACTAGCGGGGACCCGGGGACCGGGGAGCTGTTTTTT,CASSQDAFGTSGDPGTGELFF
15,TRBV11-2,TRBJ1-2,.,.,TGTGCCAGCAGCTTAGATCATTTAGCTAACTATGGCTACACCTTC,CASSLDHLANYGYTF
12,TRBV19,TRBJ2-1,.,.,TGTGCCAGTACAAGCGGTTACAATGAGCAGTTCTTC,CASTSGYNEQFF
17,TRBV4-1,TRBJ2-7,TRBD2,.,TGCGCCAGCAGCCAAGTAGGCGGTCGGGGGGGCGACTACGAGCAGTACTTC,CASSQVGGRGGDYEQYF
15,TRBV5-6,TRBJ1-1,TRBD1,few,TGTGCCAGCAGCGACAGGGGGCGCGGAAACACTGAAGCTTTCTTT,CASSDRGRGNTEAFF
14,TRBV7-3,TRBJ2-3,.,.,TGTGCCAGCAGCCAGGGGGGACCCCTCGAGGCGCAGTATTTT,CASSQGGPLEAQYF
14,TRBV5-1,TRBJ1-4,.,.,TGCGCCAGCAGTGGGGGGGGTTCTAATGAAAAACTGTTTTTT,CASSGGGSNEKLFF
13,TRBV30,TRBJ2-7,TRBD1,.,TGTGCCTGGCAACAGGGGTTTTTGTACGAGCAGTACTTC,CAWQQGFLYEQYF
18,TRBV7-9,TRBJ1-6,.,.,TGTGCCAGCAGCTTAAGTTGGGGGGTTCTAGATGAAAATTCACCCCTCCACTTT,CASSLSWGVLDENSPLHF
14,TRBV27,TRBJ2-1,.,.,TGTGCCAGCAGTTTATATAGAGCCTACAATGAGCAGTTCTTC,CASSLYRAYNEQFF
17,TRBV2,TRBJ2-5,TRBD2,.,TGTGCCAGCAGTCCACCGTCGGGACTAGCGGGACAAGAGACCCAGTACTTC,CASSPPSGLAGQETQYF
16,TRBV5-1,TRBJ2-3,TRBD2,.,TGCGCCAGCAGCTCCCGACTAGCGGGAAACGCAGATACGCAGTATTTT,CASSSRLAGNADTQYF
14,TRBV2,TRBJ2-7,TRBD1,.,TGTGCCAGCAGAAGGACAGGACCCACCTACGAGCAGTACTTC,CASRRTGPTYEQYF
16,TRBV6-4,TRBJ1-1,TRBD1,.,TGTGCCAGCAGTGACTCGCCCGGACAGGGTACCACTGAAGCTTTCTTT,CASSDSPGQGTTEAFF
15,TRBV5-6,TRBJ2-7,TRBD1,.,TGTGCCAGCAGCTTGGGGGGACAGGGGATATACGAGCAGTACTTC,CASSLGGQGIYEQYF
15,TRBV7-3,TRBJ1-1,TRBD1,.,TGTGCCAGCAGCTTAACGGGACAGGGGAGTGCTGAAGCTTTCTTT,CASSLTGQGSAEAFF
12,TRBV14,TRBJ1-1,.,few,TGTGCCAGCAGCCACGGACAGCAGGAAGCTTTCTTT,CASSHGQQEAFF
15,TRBV10-3,TRBJ2-7,.,.,TGTGCCATCAGAAACCTAGTTTATGGGTCCTACGAGCAGTACTTC,CAIRNLVYGSYEQYF
14,TRBV5-1,TRBJ1-2,TRBD1,.,TGCGCCAGCAGCTCGGGACAGGCTGAATATGGCTACACCTTC,CASSSGQAEYGYTF
14,TRBV6-1,TRBJ2-1,.,.,TGTGCCAGCAGTCGCAGCGGGTTTCTCAATGAGCAGTTCTTC,CASSRSGFLNEQFF
15,TRBV6-6,TRBJ2-1,TRBD1,once,TGTGCCAGCAGACAGGACAGGACTTCCTACAATGAGCAGTTCTTC,CASRQDRTSYNEQFF
15,TRBV9,TRBJ2-2,.,.,TGTGCCAGCAGCCCCCAGGGGGGAAACACCGGGGAGCTGTTTTTT,CASSPQGGNTGELFF
14,TRBV21-1,TRBJ1-2,.,.,TGTGCCAGCAGCCTACCCCCGGGGGGCTATGGCTACACCTTC,CASSLPPGGYGYTF
13,TRBV4-1,TRBJ1-4,TRBD1,.,TGCGCCAGCAGCCAGACAGGGGGTGAAAAACTGTTTTTT,CASSQTGGEKLFF
16,TRBV5-1,TRBJ2-1,TRBD2,.,TGCGCCAGCAGCCCAGGGACTAGCGGGAGGGCGGATGAGCAGTTCTTC,CASSPGTSGRADEQFF